This TCR beta chain appears in the sequencing data of a study of early T cells in non-severe SARS-CoV-2 infection. There are many counts of this clonotype. TCRdb called the 5' RACE reads again in MiXCR, with one record for every CDR3 protein. This sample yields 69,000 or so distinct CDR3 sequences, of which 8.5% to 10% are seen a single time; less than 6.5% belongs to the top ten. V lost 0 bases to trimming and J lost 3 bases, with 12 bases between them. This CDR3 comprises 15 residues. From germline, CDR1 is ENHRY and CDR2 SYGVKD. The J gene is TRBJ2-7, the V gene TRBV10-3; D is possibly TRBD1 (5 bases). The specimen sequenced was whole blood. The clonotype was recovered from an adult who was a healthcare worker with PCR-confirmed SARS-CoV-2 infection or an uninfected control (not recorded which). The CDR3 bases are TGTGCCATCAGTGAGTCGATTCGGCAGGGCTACGAGCAGTACTTC. Protein product: CAISESIRQGYEQYF.